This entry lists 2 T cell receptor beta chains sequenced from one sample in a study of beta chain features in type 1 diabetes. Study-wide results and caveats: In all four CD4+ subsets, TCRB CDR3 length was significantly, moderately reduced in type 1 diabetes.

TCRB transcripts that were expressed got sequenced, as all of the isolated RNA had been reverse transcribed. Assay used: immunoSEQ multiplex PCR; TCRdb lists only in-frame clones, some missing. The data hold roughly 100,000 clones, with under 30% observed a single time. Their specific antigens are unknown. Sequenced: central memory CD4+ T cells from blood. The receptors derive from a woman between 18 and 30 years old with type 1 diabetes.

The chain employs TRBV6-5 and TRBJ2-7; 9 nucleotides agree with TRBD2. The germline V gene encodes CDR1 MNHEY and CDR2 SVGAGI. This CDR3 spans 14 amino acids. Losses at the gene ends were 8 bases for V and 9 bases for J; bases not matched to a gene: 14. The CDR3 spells CASSPGGRGWAQYF. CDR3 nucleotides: TGTGCCAGCTCCCCTGGCGGGAGGGGCTGGGCGCAGTACTTC.

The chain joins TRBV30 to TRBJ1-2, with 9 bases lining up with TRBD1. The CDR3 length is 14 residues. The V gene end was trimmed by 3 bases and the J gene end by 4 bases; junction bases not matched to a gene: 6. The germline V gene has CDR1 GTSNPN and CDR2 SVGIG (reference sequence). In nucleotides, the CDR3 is TGTGCCTGGAGAGGGGACAGGGTCCCCTATGGCTACACCTTC. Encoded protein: CAWRGDRVPYGYTF.